Below, 7 T cell receptor beta chains from the same sample are listed, as sequenced in a study of cytomegalovirus exposure and HLA in healthy donors. PCR amplification relied on 60 Vbeta primers (plus 13 Jbeta primers). Clones were sequenced by immunoSEQ multiplex PCR, and TCRdb holds only the in-frame ones, with some missing. This table holds about 200,000 clones, 80% to 90% found once. The material sequenced was PBMCs. The receptors here all came from a woman aged 25 to 39 in good health and CMV-seronegative.

This chain links TRBV2 with TRBJ1-5, with D perhaps TRBD1 (6 bases). The CDR3 loop spans 15 amino acids. Trimming removed 5 bases at V and 4 bases at J, with 15 bases between. Germline lookup yields CDR1 SNHLY and CDR2 FYNNEI. CDR3 nucleotides: TGTGCCAGCAGTTACTCGGGAACAGGGAATCAGCCCCAGCATTTT. Translating gives CASSYSGTGNQPQHF.

V usage is TRBV5-4 and J usage is TRBJ2-5; TRBD1 is a possible D gene (6 bases). This CDR3 comprises 13 residues. The V and J ends lost 5 bases and 4 bases respectively, with 12 bases between them. Per the germline V gene, CDR1 is SGHNT and CDR2 is YYREEE (reference sequence). The CDR3 DNA is TGTGCCAGCAGGACTGCCAGGGGAGAGACCCAGTACTTC. It translates to CASRTARGETQYF.

The CDR3 region has the DNA TGTGCCAGCAGTATGCAGGGGAGAAGGACTGAAGCTTTCTTT. Translation: CASSMQGRRTEAFF. This rearrangement joins TRBV7-9 to TRBJ1-1; possible D gene TRBD1, 6 bases. The CDR3 extends over 14 amino acids. V was clipped by 6 bases and J by 5 bases, with 16 bases between them. CDR1 and CDR2 (germline): SEHNR, FQNEAQ (reference sequence).

The chain employs TRBV18 and TRBJ1-4; perhaps TRBD1 as D (5 bases). The CDR3 runs to 16 residues. V was shortened by 3 bases and J by 2 bases, with 13 bases between the two germline ends. CDR1 is KGHSH and CDR2 is LQKENI in the germline V gene. The CDR3 loop reads CASSPLRARTNEKLFF. Here the CDR3 DNA reads TGTGCCAGCTCACCCCTCAGGGCGAGGACTAATGAAAAACTGTTTTTT. Full variable domain (outside the CDR3, taken from reference TRBV18 and TRBJ1-4): NAGVMQNPRHLVRRRGQEARLRCSPMKGHSHVYWYRQLPEEGLKFMVYLQKENIIDESGMPKERFSAEFPKEGPSILRIQQVVRGDSAAYFCASSPLRARTNEKLFFGSGTQLSVL.

The count of this clone is one. The chain combines TRBV28 with TRBJ2-7; 8 bases align to TRBD1. The CDR3 has 16 amino acids. Looked up from germline, CDR1 is MDHEN and CDR2 is SYDVKM. Trimming at V came to 3 bases and at J to 4 bases, leaving 11 bases not matched to a gene. DNA of the CDR3: TGTGCCAGCAGTTTTGAAGTCTGGACAGGGACTTACGAGCAGTACTTC. Translated: CASSFEVWTGTYEQYF.

The chain carries TRBV7-8 and TRBJ2-3, with a possible D match to TRBD2 (5 bases). CDR1 and CDR2 (germline): SGHVS, FQNEAQ. Trimming removed 5 bases from V and 4 bases from J, with 16 bases in between. There are 15 residues in the CDR3. The CDR3 DNA follows: TGTGCCAGCAGCCTTATGGGAGAGGAGGCAGATACGCAGTATTTT. It encodes CASSLMGEEADTQYF.

The chain carries TRBV20-1 and TRBJ2-7; 7 bases agree with TRBD2. The CDR3 runs 11 residues. The germline V gene has CDR1 DFQATT and CDR2 SNEGSKA (reference sequence). The junction had 2 bases not matched to a gene; V was cut back by 6 bases and J by 3 bases. CDR3 nucleotide sequence: TGCAGTGCCCCGGGGGGCTACGAGCAGTACTTC. It translates to CSAPGGYEQYF.